This TCR beta chain was recovered during a study of Ad26.COV2.S vaccination and SARS-CoV-2 variants. General study points: From the TCR breadth and depth analyses, total T cell responses may have been underestimated. CD8+ and CD4+ T cells specific for spike reportedly responded with substantial breadth after vaccination.

Comments on this clone: Its target is not known.

The CDR3 covers 15 residues. V lost 4 bases to trimming and J lost 5 bases, with 14 bases between them. Germline V gene data show CDR1 as LGHDT and CDR2 as YNNKEL (reference sequence). Documented treatment: over 15 received Ad26.COV2.S at low or high dose, single or two shots; 5 received placebo; per-sample allocation not given. Samples were taken on day 63 after the first vaccine or placebo injection. Spike of the Wuhan-strain SARS-CoV-2 was expressed by an Ad26 vector, which formed the vaccine. Assay used: immunoSEQ multiplex PCR; TCRdb lists only in-frame clones, some missing. The sample holds approximately 350,000 clones, roughly 87% seen once.

The chain has TRBV3-1 (or the pseudogene TRBV3-2) and TRBJ2-2, with D perhaps matching TRBD1 or TRBD2 (6 bases each). The sequence was obtained from a person aged 18-65 years who received the Ad26.COV2.S COVID-19 vaccine or a placebo. Sequencing used peripheral blood, obtained in a trial of Ad26.COV2.S vaccine versus placebo. CDR3 sequence (DNA): TGTGCCAGCAGCCGGGGGGCCTCTAGGACCGGGGAGCTGTTTTTT. Its protein is CASSRGASRTGELFF.